One and the same sample provided the 22 T cell receptor beta chains below, sequenced in a study of shared clonotypes between healthy human individuals. Repertoires were generated with immunoSEQ multiplex PCR, while TCRdb's copy carries only in-frame clones and drops some. The sample holds fewer than 150,000 clones, 65% to 75% seen once. Material: memory CD8+ T cells sorted from blood. Specified subset: CD45RO+ cells pooled with CCR7-negative TemRA cells. These receptors all stem from a woman in her 30s in good health.

The genes are TRBV2 and TRBJ2-7; TRBD1 agrees at 7 bases. Looked up from germline, CDR1 is SNHLY and CDR2 is FYNNEI. CDR3 size: 14 residues. The V segment lost 6 bases and the J segment 2 bases; nucleotides outside the gene matches: 7. The CDR3 DNA follows: TGTGCCAGCAGGCAACAGACAGGGCCCTACGAGCAGTACTTC. This gives the protein CASRQQTGPYEQYF. Using reference TRBV2 and TRBJ2-7 for the parts outside the CDR3, the full variable domain is EPEVTQTPSHQVTQMGQEVILRCVPISNHLYFYWYRQILGQKVEFLVSFYNNEISEKSEIFDDQFSVERPDGSNFTLKIRSTKLEDSAMYFCASRQQTGPYEQYFGPGTRLTVT.

The count of this clone is one. The chain joins TRBV19 to TRBJ1-1; D is undetermined. The CDR3 consists of 12 residues. Looked up from germline, CDR1 is LNHDA and CDR2 is SQIVND (reference sequence). V was clipped by 7 bases and J by 7 bases, with 13 bases between them. The CDR3 DNA follows: TGTGCCAGTAACGCCAGAAACTATGAAGCTTTCTTT. It specifies CASNARNYEAFF.

This clone was observed a few times. The rearrangement links TRBV27 to TRBJ1-2; D may be TRBD1 (5 bases). Trimming left V 6 bases short and J 8 bases short, with 13 bases between. CDR1 MNHEY and CDR2 SMNVEV come from the germline V gene (reference sequence). The CDR3 runs 12 residues. The CDR3: CASRQDKGGYTF. DNA for the CDR3: TGTGCCAGCAGACAGGACAAGGGGGGCTACACCTTC.

This rearrangement joins TRBV18 to TRBJ1-1; D unresolved. The germline CDR1 and CDR2 sequences are KGHSH and LQKENI. Trimming removed 4 bases from V and 4 bases from J, with 4 bases in between. The CDR3 sequence is 11 residues long. The CDR3 DNA sequence: TGTGCCAGCTCACAGGGCACTGAAGCTTTCTTT. This codes for CASSQGTEAFF.

The chain joins TRBV11-2 to TRBJ2-7; tentatively, D is TRBD1 (5 bases). This CDR3 is built from 15 residues. CDR1 and CDR2 (germline): SGHAT, FQNNGV. Deletions cut 2 bases from V and 0 bases from J, with 11 bases between. This CDR3 reads CASSLYQGSSYEQYF. The CDR3 coding sequence is TGTGCCAGCAGCTTATATCAGGGTTCCTCCTACGAGCAGTACTTC.

The gene calls are TRBV4-1 and TRBJ1-1; no firm D call. From germline, CDR1 is MGHRA and CDR2 YSYEKL. The CDR3 sequence is 14 residues long. Trimming left V 1 base short and J 4 bases short, with 10 bases between. CDR3 sequence reads: CASSQVPKGTEAFF. The DNA for the CDR3 is TGCGCCAGCAGCCAAGTCCCGAAGGGCACTGAAGCTTTCTTT.

This clone has just a few counts. The chain couples TRBV6-5 to TRBJ2-7; weak D call: TRBD2 (6 bases). The CDR3 is 16 amino acids. Germline CDR1 and CDR2: MNHEY and SVGAGI. Trimming took off 2 bases at V and 1 base at J, with 15 bases between the two ends. CDR3 nucleotide sequence: TGTGCCAGCAGTTACGGTCCTTGGGGGGAATCCTACGAGCAGTACTTC. Residues: CASSYGPWGESYEQYF.

This clone has at least ten counts. The chain uses TRBV28 and TRBJ1-2, with D perhaps TRBD1 (6 bases). CDR3 length: 16 amino acids. The V gene lost 1 base and the J gene lost 11 bases, with 23 bases spanning the gap. Germline values: CDR1 MDHEN, CDR2 SYDVKM. The DNA for the CDR3 is TGTGCCAGCAGTTTATCAACGTATCGGACAGTCATTCCTTACACCTTC. Translating it yields CASSLSTYRTVIPYTF.

The rearrangement links TRBV6-5 to TRBJ2-7, with D maybe TRBD2 (6 bases). V shed 6 bases and J shed 1 base, with 10 bases lying between them. This CDR3 contains 13 residues. Germline CDR1 MNHEY, CDR2 SVGAGI. The CDR3 DNA reads TGTGCCAGCAGGAGCAGCGGGTCCTACGAGCAGTACTTC. As protein: CASRSSGSYEQYF.

This clone was seen more than once but under ten times. V and J are TRBV23-1 and TRBJ2-1, with TRBD2 identical over 13 bases. TRBV23-1 has ORF status, its function being uncertain. Losses at the gene ends were 7 bases for V and 8 bases for J; bases not matched to a gene: 14. The CDR3 has 17 amino acids. The CDR3 DNA is TGCGCCAGCACCGCAAATAAAACTAGCGGGAGGGTGGATGAGCAGTTCTTC. Translated: CASTANKTSGRVDEQFF.

The chain is built from TRBV6-1 and TRBJ2-6; no clear D. Germline CDR1 is MNHNS and CDR2 is SASEGT. This CDR3 region has 15 residues. The V end was cut by 6 bases, the J end by 1 base, with 10 bases between. The CDR3 reads CASRYVPSGANVLTF. Here the CDR3 DNA reads TGTGCCAGCAGATACGTCCCTTCTGGGGCCAACGTCCTGACTTTC.

The chain recombines TRBV21-1 with TRBJ2-4; TRBD1 reflects the table's D call only, with no check against the DNA. TRBV21-1 is labeled a pseudogene. The CDR3 has 16 amino acids. CDR3: CASSKEVIGVGDIQYF. The DNA of the CDR3 is TGTGCCAGCAGCAAAGAAGTTATAGGGGTAGGAGACATTCAGTACTTC.

This chain links TRBV20-1 with TRBJ1-2; D is unclear. V was shortened by 5 bases and J by 4 bases, with 5 bases between the two germline ends. The CDR3 consists of 10 residues. Germline loops: CDR1 DFQATT, CDR2 SNEGSKA (reference sequence). In nucleotides, the CDR3 is TGCAGTGCTTTTCGCTATGGCTACACCTTC. This translates into CSAFRYGYTF.

The chain has TRBV11-2 and TRBJ2-1, with D perhaps matching TRBD2 (6 bases). The germline V gene encodes CDR1 SGHAT and CDR2 FQNNGV. Trimming took off 3 bases at V and 9 bases at J, with 6 bases between the two ends. This CDR3 is built from 11 residues. Written as DNA, the CDR3 is TGTGCCAGCAGCTTGGGGGGTGAGCAGTTCTTC. It yields the protein CASSLGGEQFF.

This clone was observed many times. The genes are TRBV6-4 and TRBJ2-3; 7 bases fit TRBD2. The V and J ends lost 4 bases and 0 bases, in that order; junction bases with no gene match: 4. Germline CDR1 MRHNA, CDR2 SNTAGT. The CDR3 runs 15 residues. In DNA form, the CDR3 reads TGTGCCAGCAGTGTAGCAGCGGGAAGCACAGATACGCAGTATTTT. Its protein product is CASSVAAGSTDTQYF.

V is TRBV10-3 and J is TRBJ2-3, with TRBD2 matching 8 bases. The CDR3 is 13 amino acids. Unmatched junction bases numbered 2, after V lost 5 bases and J lost 4 bases. CDR1 is ENHRY and CDR2 is SYGVKD in the germline V gene. CDR3 sequence (DNA): TGTGCCATCAGTTCGGGACTAGCAGATACGCAGTATTTT. This translates into CAISSGLADTQYF.

The chain is built from TRBV5-1 and TRBJ1-4; D gene ambiguous. The length of the CDR3 is 14 residues. Germline V gene lookup returns CDR1 SGHRS and CDR2 YFSETQ. V lost 6 bases to trimming and J lost 0 bases, with 9 bases between them. The CDR3 DNA reads as TGCGCCAGCACCGACTCGGCAACTAATGAAAAACTGTTTTTT. It codes for CASTDSATNEKLFF.

There are a few counts of this clone. This chain uses TRBV25-1 with TRBJ2-1, with D uncertain. Trimming took 2 bases from V and 6 from J, leaving 11 bases between them. The germline V gene has CDR1 MGHDK and CDR2 SYGVNS. The length of the CDR3 is 14 residues. The CDR3 spells CASSETPQVNEQFF. Here the CDR3 DNA reads TGTGCCAGCAGTGAAACCCCCCAGGTCAATGAGCAGTTCTTC.

In this sample, this clone turned up once. J is TRBJ1-4 and V is TRBV25-1; D is possibly TRBD1 (5 bases). Trimming took off 7 bases at V and 5 bases at J, with 11 bases between the two ends. Germline CDR1 reads MGHDK; CDR2 reads SYGVNS. The CDR3 totals 13 residues. The CDR3: CASTLPGNEKLFF. The CDR3 DNA follows: TGTGCCAGCACTCTTCCAGGGAATGAAAAACTGTTTTTT. Full variable domain (remainder filled in from reference TRBV25-1 and TRBJ1-4): EADIYQTPRYLVIGTGKKITLECSQTMGHDKMYWYQQDPGMELHLIHYSYGVNSTEKGDLSSESTVSRIRTEHFPLTLESARPSHTSQYLCASTLPGNEKLFFGSGTQLSVL.

In its sample, this clone was seen many times. The chain has TRBV27 and TRBJ2-4; 8 nucleotides align to TRBD2. This CDR3 is built from 16 residues. Germline V gene lookup returns CDR1 MNHEY and CDR2 SMNVEV (reference sequence). J lost 5 bases, V lost 6 bases, and 12 bases had no gene match. The CDR3 DNA reads TGTGCCAGCAGCCCGAGGGCTAGCGGGTACGAAAACATTCAGTACTTC. This translates into CASSPRASGYENIQYF.

The chain combines TRBV6-1 with TRBJ1-5; D is unclear. V gave up 2 bases and J gave up 6 bases, with 5 bases separating them. CDR3 length equals 12 residues. CDR1 is MNHNS, CDR2 SASEGT, per germline. The CDR3 loop is CASSEPFQPQHF. The DNA for the CDR3 is TGTGCCAGCAGTGAACCGTTTCAGCCCCAGCATTTT.

This chain joins TRBV11-2 and TRBJ2-1; D unresolved. This CDR3 is 15 amino acids long. Trimming cost V 5 bases and J 0 bases, with 11 bases left between them. Germline CDR1 and CDR2: SGHAT and FQNNGV. The CDR3 protein is CASSRQWSSYNEQFF. CDR3 coding DNA: TGTGCCAGCAGCCGACAATGGAGCTCCTACAATGAGCAGTTCTTC.